This is a list of T cell receptor beta chains from one sample in a study of blood T cells in healthy people across ages. TCRdb called the 5' RACE reads again in MiXCR, with one record for every CDR3 protein. The profile shows over 950,000 distinct CDR3 sequences, roughly two fifths of them singletons. The sequenced material came from blood. These receptors were obtained from a man aged 18 to 30 in good health. The conserved cysteine and the conserved F or W are not part of the CDR3 here.

>TRBV29-1|TRBJ2-1
SANRGPNEQF
>TRBV20-1|TRBJ1-2
SASPRNYGYT
>TRBV28|TRBJ2-4
ASSRQGKSKNIQY
>TRBV11-2|TRBJ1-2
ASSLVEKCGYT
>TRBV11-3|TRBJ1-1
ASSLNKSPVMNTEAF
>TRBV6-6|TRBJ1-1
ASRSELTGGAF
>TRBV12-3/TRBV12-4|TRBJ1-5
ASTGQGQPQH
>TRBV4-3|TRBJ1-5
ASSQEPGGGDQPQH
>TRBV6-2/TRBV6-3|TRBJ2-1
ASSSLVGVDEQF
>TRBV10-3|TRBJ2-3
AIGSASTDTQY
>TRBV7-2|TRBJ2-7
ASSLSAQRDEQY
>TRBV9|TRBJ1-2
ASSVAGGHAYGYT
>TRBV14|TRBJ1-1
ASSHWDRGNTEAF
>TRBV6-2/TRBV6-3|TRBJ1-5
ASSYSQLNQPQH
>TRBV27|TRBJ1-6
ASSLGGQINSPLH
>TRBV12-3/TRBV12-4|TRBJ1-6
ASTLGGGGYNSPLH
>TRBV7-7|TRBJ2-2
ASSSLGDRGNTGELF
>TRBV12-1|TRBJ2-4
ASSPLGRLTKNIQY